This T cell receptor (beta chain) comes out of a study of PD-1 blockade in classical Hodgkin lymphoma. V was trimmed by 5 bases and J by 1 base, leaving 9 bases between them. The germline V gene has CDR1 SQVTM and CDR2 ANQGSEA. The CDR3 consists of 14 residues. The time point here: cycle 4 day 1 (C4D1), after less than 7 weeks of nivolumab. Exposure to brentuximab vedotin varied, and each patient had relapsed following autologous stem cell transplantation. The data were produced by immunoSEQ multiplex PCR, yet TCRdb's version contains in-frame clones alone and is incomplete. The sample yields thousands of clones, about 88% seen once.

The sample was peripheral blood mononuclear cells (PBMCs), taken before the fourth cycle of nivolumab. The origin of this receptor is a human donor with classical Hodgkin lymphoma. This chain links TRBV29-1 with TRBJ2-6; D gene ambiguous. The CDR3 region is CSVPSGSGANVLTF. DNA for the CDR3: TGCAGCGTTCCCTCAGGTTCTGGGGCCAACGTCCTGACTTTC.